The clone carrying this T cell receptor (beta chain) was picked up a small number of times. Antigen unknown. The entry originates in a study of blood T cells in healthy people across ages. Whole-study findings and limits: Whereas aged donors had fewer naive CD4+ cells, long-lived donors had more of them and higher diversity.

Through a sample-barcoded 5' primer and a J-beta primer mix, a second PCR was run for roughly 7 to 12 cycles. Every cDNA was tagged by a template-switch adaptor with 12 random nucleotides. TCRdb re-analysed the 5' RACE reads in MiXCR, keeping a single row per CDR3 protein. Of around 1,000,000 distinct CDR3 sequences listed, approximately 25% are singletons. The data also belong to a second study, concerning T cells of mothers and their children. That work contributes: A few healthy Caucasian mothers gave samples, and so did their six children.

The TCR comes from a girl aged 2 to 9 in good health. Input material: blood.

This CDR3 reads CSVEGSGFADTQYF. The CDR3 DNA follows: TGCAGCGTTGAGGGGTCAGGGTTTGCAGATACGCAGTATTTT. V is TRBV29-1 and J is TRBJ2-3, with TRBD1 as a possible D gene (5 bases). CDR1 and CDR2 (germline): SQVTM, ANQGSEA. Trimming removed 3 bases at V and 4 bases at J, with 14 bases between. The length of the CDR3 is 14 residues.